This entry is about one T cell receptor (beta chain). These data belong to a study of blood T cells in healthy people across ages. The CDR3 is 15 amino acids. The V and J ends lost 0 bases and 1 base respectively, with 8 bases between them. Combining a sample-barcoded 5' primer with a J-beta primer mix, a second PCR ran for roughly 6 to 12 cycles. TCRdb independently ran MiXCR on the 5' RACE reads; one entry per CDR3 protein. The table lists over 1.5 million distinct CDR3 sequences, roughly 49% of them singletons. The sample comprised blood. The clonotype comes from a woman aged 40 to 50 in good health. The J gene is TRBJ2-3, the V gene TRBV12-3 or TRBV12-4; D is unclear. Here the CDR3 reads CASSLASSRTDTQYF. CDR3 DNA sequence: TGTGCCAGCAGTTTAGCAAGCTCCCGCACAGATACGCAGTATTTT.